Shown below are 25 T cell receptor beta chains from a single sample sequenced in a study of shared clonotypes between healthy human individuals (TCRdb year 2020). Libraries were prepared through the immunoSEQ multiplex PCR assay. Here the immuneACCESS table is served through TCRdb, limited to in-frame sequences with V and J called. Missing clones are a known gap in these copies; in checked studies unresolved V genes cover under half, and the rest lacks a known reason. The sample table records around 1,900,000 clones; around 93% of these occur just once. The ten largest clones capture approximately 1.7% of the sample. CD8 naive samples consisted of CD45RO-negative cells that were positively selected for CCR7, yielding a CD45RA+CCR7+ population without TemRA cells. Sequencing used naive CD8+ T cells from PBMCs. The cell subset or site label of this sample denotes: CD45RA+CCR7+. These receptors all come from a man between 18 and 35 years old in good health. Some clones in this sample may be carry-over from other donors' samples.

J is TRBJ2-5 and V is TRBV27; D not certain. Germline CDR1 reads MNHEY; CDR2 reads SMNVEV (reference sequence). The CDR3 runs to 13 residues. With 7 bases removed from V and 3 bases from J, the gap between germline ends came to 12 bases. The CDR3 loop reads CASTGSGKETQYF. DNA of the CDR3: TGTGCCAGCACTGGAAGTGGTAAAGAGACCCAGTACTTC.

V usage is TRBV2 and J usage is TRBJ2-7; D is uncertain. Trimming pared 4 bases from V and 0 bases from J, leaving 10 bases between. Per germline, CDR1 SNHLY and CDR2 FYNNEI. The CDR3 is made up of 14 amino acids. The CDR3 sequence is CASSGPMSSYEQYF. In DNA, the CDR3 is TGTGCCAGCAGTGGACCCATGAGCTCCTACGAGCAGTACTTC.

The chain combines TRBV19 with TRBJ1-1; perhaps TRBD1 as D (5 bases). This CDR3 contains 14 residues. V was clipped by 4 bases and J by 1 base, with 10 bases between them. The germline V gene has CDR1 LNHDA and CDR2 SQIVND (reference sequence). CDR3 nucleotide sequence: TGTGCCAGTAGTAAATTACAGGAGAACACTGAAGCTTTCTTT. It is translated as CASSKLQENTEAFF. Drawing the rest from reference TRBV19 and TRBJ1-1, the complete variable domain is DGGITQSPKYLFRKEGQNVTLSCEQNLNHDAMYWYRQDPGQGLRLIYYSQIVNDFQKGDIAEGYSVSREKKESFPLTVTSAQKNPTAFYLCASSKLQENTEAFFGQGTRLTVV.

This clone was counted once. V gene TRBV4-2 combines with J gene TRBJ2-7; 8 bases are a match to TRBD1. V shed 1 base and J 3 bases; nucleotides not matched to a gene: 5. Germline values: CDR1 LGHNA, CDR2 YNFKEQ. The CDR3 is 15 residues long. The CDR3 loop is CASSQARTGHYEQYF. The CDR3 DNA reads TGTGCCAGCAGCCAAGCCAGGACAGGGCACTACGAGCAGTACTTC.

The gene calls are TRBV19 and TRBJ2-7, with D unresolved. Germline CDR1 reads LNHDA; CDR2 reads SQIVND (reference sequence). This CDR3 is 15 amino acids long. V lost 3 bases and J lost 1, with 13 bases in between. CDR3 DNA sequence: TGTGCCAGTAGTATGTACTTAGCCAGTTCCTACGAGCAGTACTTC. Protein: CASSMYLASSYEQYF.

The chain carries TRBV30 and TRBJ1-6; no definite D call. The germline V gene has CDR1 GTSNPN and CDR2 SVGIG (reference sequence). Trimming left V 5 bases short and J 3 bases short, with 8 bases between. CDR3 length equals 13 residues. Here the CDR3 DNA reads TGTGCCTGGGGACGGGTCTATAATTCACCCCTCCACTTT. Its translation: CAWGRVYNSPLHF.

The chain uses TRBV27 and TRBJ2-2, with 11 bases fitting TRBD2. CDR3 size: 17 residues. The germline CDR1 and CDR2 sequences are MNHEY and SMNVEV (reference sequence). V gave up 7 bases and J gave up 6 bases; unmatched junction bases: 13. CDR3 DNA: TGTGCCAGCACCTCTGGCGCTCCTAGCGGGAGGTCCGGGGAGCTGTTTTTT. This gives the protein CASTSGAPSGRSGELFF.

The CDR3 sequence: CASSLGTRGRVQYF. The CDR3 nucleotides are TGTGCCAGCAGCTTGGGGACCAGGGGGCGCGTGCAGTACTTC. The V call is TRBV5-6, the J call TRBJ2-7; 8 bases are shared with TRBD1. V shed 0 bases and J 9 bases; nucleotides not matched to a gene: 8. Per the germline V gene, CDR1 is SGHDT and CDR2 is YYEEEE. The CDR3 totals 14 residues.

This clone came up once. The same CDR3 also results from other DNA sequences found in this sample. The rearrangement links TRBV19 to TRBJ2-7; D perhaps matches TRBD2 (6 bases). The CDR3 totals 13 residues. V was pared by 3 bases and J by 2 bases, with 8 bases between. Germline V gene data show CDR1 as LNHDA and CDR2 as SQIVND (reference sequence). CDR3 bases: TGTGCCAGTAGTATTCGGGGGACCTACGAGCAGTACTTC. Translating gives CASSIRGTYEQYF.

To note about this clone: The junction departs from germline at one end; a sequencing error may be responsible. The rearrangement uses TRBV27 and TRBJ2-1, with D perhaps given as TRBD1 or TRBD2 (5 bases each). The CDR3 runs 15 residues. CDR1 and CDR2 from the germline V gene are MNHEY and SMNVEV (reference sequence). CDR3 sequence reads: CASGFLDGAYNEQFF. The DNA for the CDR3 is TGTGCCAGCGGTTTTTTGGACGGGGCTTACAATGAGCAGTTCTTC.

DNA for the CDR3: TGTGCCAGCAGTGGGCCAGCGGGAGCCAAAAACATTCAGTACTTC. Its translation: CASSGPAGAKNIQYF. The V gene is TRBV27, the J gene TRBJ2-4; tentatively, D is TRBD2 (6 bases). Germline CDR1 MNHEY, CDR2 SMNVEV (reference sequence). This CDR3 region has 15 residues. The V end was cut by 5 bases, the J end by 0 bases, with 11 bases between.

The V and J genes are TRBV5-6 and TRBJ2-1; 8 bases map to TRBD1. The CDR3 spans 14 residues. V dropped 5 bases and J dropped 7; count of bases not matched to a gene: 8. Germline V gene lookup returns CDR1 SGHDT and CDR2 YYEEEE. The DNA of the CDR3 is TGTGCCAGCAGTCCTGGGACAGGCTGGAATGAGCAGTTCTTC. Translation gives CASSPGTGWNEQFF.

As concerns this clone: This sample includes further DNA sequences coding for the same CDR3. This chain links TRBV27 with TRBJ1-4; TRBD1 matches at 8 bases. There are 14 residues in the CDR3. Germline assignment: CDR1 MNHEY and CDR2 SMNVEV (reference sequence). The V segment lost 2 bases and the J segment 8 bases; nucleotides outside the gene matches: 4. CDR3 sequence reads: CASSLGTGGEKLFF. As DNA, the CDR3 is TGTGCCAGCAGTTTAGGAACAGGGGGGGAAAAACTGTTTTTT. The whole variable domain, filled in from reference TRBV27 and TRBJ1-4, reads EAQVTQNPRYLITVTGKKLTVTCSQNMNHEYMSWYRQDPGLGLRQIYYSMNVEVTDKGDVPEGYKVSRKEKRNFPLILESPSPNQTSLYFCASSLGTGGEKLFFGSGTQLSVL.

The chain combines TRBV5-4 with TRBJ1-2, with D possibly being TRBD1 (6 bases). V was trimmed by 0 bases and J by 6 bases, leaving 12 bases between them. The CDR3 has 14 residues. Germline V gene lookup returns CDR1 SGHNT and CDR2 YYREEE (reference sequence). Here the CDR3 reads CASSLGTGRNGYTF. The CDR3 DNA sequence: TGTGCCAGCAGCTTGGGAACAGGGAGAAATGGCTACACCTTC.

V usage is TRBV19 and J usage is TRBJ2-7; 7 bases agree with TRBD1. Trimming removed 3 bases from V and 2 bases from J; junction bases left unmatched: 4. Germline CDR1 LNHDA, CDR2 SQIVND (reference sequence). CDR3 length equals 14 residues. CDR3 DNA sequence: TGTGCCAGTAGTATGGGGACAGTCACCTACGAGCAGTACTTC. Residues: CASSMGTVTYEQYF.

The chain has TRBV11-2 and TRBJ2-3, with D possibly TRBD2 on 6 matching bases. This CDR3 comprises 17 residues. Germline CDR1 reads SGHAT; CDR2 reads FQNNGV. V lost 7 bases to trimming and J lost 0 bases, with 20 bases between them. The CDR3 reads CASISYPQSGSTDTQYF. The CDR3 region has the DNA TGTGCCAGCATCTCCTATCCCCAAAGCGGGAGCACAGATACGCAGTATTTT.

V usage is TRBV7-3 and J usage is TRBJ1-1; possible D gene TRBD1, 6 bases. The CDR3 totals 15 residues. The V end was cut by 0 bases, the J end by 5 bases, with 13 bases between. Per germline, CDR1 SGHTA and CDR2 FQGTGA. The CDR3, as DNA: TGTGCCAGCAGCTTAACGAGGGGGGCGAAGACTGAAGCTTTCTTT. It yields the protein CASSLTRGAKTEAFF.

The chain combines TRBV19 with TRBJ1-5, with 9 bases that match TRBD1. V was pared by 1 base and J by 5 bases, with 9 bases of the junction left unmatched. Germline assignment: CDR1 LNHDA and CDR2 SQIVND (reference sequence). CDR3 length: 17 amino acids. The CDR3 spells CASSIGGGTGLHQPQHF. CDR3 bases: TGTGCCAGTAGTATAGGTGGCGGGACAGGGCTCCATCAGCCCCAGCATTTT.

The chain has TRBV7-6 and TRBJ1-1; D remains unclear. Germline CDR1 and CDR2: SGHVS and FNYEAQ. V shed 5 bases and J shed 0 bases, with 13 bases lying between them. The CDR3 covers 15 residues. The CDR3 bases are TGTGCCAGCAGCCAAGGAGGGTTGATGAACACTGAAGCTTTCTTT. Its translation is CASSQGGLMNTEAFF.

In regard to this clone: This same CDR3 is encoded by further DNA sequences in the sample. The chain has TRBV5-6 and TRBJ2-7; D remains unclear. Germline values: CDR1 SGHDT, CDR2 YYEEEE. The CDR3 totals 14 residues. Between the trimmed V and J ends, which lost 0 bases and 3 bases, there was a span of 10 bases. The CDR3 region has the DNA TGTGCCAGCAGCTTGGACCCGGGTAGCTACGAGCAGTACTTC. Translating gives CASSLDPGSYEQYF.

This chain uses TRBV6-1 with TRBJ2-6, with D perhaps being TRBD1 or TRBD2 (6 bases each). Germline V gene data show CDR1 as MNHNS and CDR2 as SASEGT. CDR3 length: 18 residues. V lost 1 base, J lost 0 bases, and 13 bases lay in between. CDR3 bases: TGTGCCAGCAGTGAAGTTGGGGGGCTAAACTCTGGGGCCAACGTCCTGACTTTC. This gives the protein CASSEVGGLNSGANVLTF.

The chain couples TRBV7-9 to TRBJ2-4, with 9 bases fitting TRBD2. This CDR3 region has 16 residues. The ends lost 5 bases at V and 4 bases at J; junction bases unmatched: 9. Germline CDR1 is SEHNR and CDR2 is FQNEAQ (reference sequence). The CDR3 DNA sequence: TGTGCCAGCAGCCCCCCGGCGGGACTAGCAAAAAACATTCAGTACTTC. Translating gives CASSPPAGLAKNIQYF.

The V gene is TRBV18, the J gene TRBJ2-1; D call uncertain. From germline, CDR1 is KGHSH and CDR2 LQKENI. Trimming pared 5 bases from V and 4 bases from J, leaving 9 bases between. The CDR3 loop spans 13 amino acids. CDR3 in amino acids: CASSIEQYNEQFF. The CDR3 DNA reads TGTGCCAGCTCAATTGAACAGTACAATGAGCAGTTCTTC.

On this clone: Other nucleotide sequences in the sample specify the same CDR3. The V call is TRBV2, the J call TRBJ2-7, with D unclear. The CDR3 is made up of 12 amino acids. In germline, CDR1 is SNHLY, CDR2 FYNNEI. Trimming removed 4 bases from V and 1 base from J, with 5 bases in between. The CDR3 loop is CASSGGSYEQYF. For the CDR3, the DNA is TGTGCCAGCAGTGGTGGGTCCTACGAGCAGTACTTC.

CDR3 bases: TGCGCCAGCAGCCAAGGGTTGAGCGACACAGATACGCAGTATTTT. It specifies CASSQGLSDTDTQYF. This chain links TRBV4-1 with TRBJ2-3; D call uncertain. This CDR3 spans 15 amino acids. Between the trimmed V and J ends, which lost 1 base and 2 bases, there was a span of 10 bases. Germline loops: CDR1 MGHRA, CDR2 YSYEKL.